The 32 T cell receptor beta chains below all came from one sample that was sequenced in a study of vaccination effects on CD4 cells after COVID-19. The culture ran for 9 to 11 days, and then CD4+ T cells were isolated. The antigens of these receptors remain unknown. Using immunoSEQ multiplex PCR, the repertoire was profiled, and TCRdb retains in-frame clones only, with some absent. The sample contains under 50,000 clones, around 63% of which appear only once. The sample consisted of CD4+ T cells from PBMCs cultured without peptide, taken before COVID-19 vaccination. These receptors originate from a human donor who received a COVID-19 vaccine.

This chain links TRBV6-5 with TRBJ2-1; a possible D gene is TRBD2 (6 bases). V was cut by 4 bases and J by 4 bases, with 11 bases left in between. CDR3 length: 14 residues. The germline CDR1 and CDR2 sequences are MNHEY and SVGAGI. CDR3 DNA sequence: TGTGCCAGCAGTTTCCGGGACTCTTACAATGAGCAGTTCTTC. It specifies CASSFRDSYNEQFF.

This clone has only a few counts. This chain links TRBV7-2 with TRBJ2-2, with D tentatively TRBD1 or TRBD2 (5 bases each). This CDR3 has 13 amino acids. In germline, CDR1 is SGHTA, CDR2 FQGNSA. Trimming stripped 6 bases from V and 6 bases from J, with 11 bases between. CDR3 protein: CASRGVAAGELFF. The CDR3 DNA reads TGTGCCAGCAGGGGGGTCGCCGCCGGGGAGCTGTTTTTT.

The chain carries TRBV30 and TRBJ2-2; 10 positions agree with TRBD2. CDR3 length: 16 residues. From germline, CDR1 is GTSNPN and CDR2 SVGIG (reference sequence). Germline trimming cut 1 base from V and 2 bases from J; bases unmatched to any gene: 4. The CDR3 loop reads CAWSGLAGLNTGELFF. CDR3 nucleotide sequence: TGTGCCTGGAGTGGACTAGCGGGTTTAAACACCGGGGAGCTGTTTTTT.

The V gene is TRBV7-9, the J gene TRBJ2-1, with 7 nucleotides matching TRBD2. The trim removed 10 bases at V and 4 bases at J, leaving 13 bases unmatched. CDR3 length: 15 amino acids. CDR1 is SEHNR and CDR2 is FQNEAQ in the germline V gene (reference sequence). The DNA for the CDR3 is TGTGCCACCCCAAGGGGCGGGAGAGGGTACAATGAGCAGTTCTTC. Protein product: CATPRGGRGYNEQFF. Complete variable domain (other parts from reference TRBV7-9 and TRBJ2-1): DTGVSQNPRHKITKRGQNVTFRCDPISEHNRLYWYRQTLGQGPEFLTYFQNEAQLEKSRLLSDRFSAERPKGSFSTLEIQRTEQGDSAMYLCATPRGGRGYNEQFFGPGTRLTVL.

This sequence joins TRBV25-1 and TRBJ2-1; D is perhaps TRBD1 (7 bases). The CDR3 sequence is 14 residues long. V lost 2 bases, J lost 8 bases, and 13 bases lay in between. Germline CDR1 MGHDK, CDR2 SYGVNS. The chain's CDR3 is CASSEVGGGDEQFF. The CDR3, as DNA: TGTGCCAGCAGTGAAGTTGGAGGGGGCGATGAGCAGTTCTTC.

This clone turned up a few times. The V gene is TRBV5-1, the J gene TRBJ1-2; no clear D gene. V was cut by 7 bases and J by 3 bases, with 19 bases left in between. The germline V gene has CDR1 SGHRS and CDR2 YFSETQ. The CDR3 is made up of 15 amino acids. CDR3: CASATRWGWDYGYTF. The CDR3 nucleotides read TGCGCCAGCGCGACGAGGTGGGGTTGGGACTATGGCTACACCTTC.

The V call is TRBV5-4, the J call TRBJ2-3; D not certain. V was pared by 4 bases and J by 4 bases, with 10 bases between. Germline values: CDR1 SGHNT, CDR2 YYREEE (reference sequence). This CDR3 has 13 amino acids. In nucleotides, the CDR3 is TGTGCCAGCAGCCCCCCGGGCCCAGATACGCAGTATTTT. Its protein is CASSPPGPDTQYF.

V gene TRBV5-1 combines with J gene TRBJ2-1; D might be TRBD2 (5 bases). The CDR3 has 13 residues. V lost 0 bases and J lost 6, with 7 bases in between. The germline V gene encodes CDR1 SGHRS and CDR2 YFSETQ. The CDR3: CASSLVRGNEQFF. The CDR3 nucleotides are TGCGCCAGCAGCTTGGTACGGGGCAATGAGCAGTTCTTC.

V is TRBV28 and J is TRBJ2-4; 8 bases map to TRBD2. CDR3 size: 19 residues. Trimming at V came to 1 base and at J to 0 bases, leaving 11 bases not matched to a gene. Germline V gives CDR1 MDHEN, CDR2 SYDVKM. This CDR3 reads CASSLYVPGGFLAKNIQYF. The CDR3 nucleotides are TGTGCCAGCAGTTTATATGTCCCGGGAGGGTTCCTAGCCAAAAACATTCAGTACTTC.

J is TRBJ1-3 and V is TRBV2; no clear D. Germline loops: CDR1 SNHLY, CDR2 FYNNEI. This CDR3 region has 15 residues. The V end lost 3 bases, the J end lost 7 bases, and 16 bases lay between the germline ends. This CDR3 is CASSERPGAGNTIYF. The DNA of the CDR3 is TGTGCCAGCAGTGAGCGACCCGGCGCCGGGAACACCATATATTTT.

The chain links TRBV5-4 to TRBJ2-3; D not certain. The V end was cut by 2 bases, the J end by 3 bases, with 16 bases between. Germline CDR1 reads SGHNT; CDR2 reads YYREEE (reference sequence). This CDR3 is 16 amino acids long. The CDR3 bases are TGTGCCAGCAGCTTCGGTAGGAACATCTATACAGATACGCAGTATTTT. It yields the protein CASSFGRNIYTDTQYF.

The sample holds a few counts of this clone. This chain joins TRBV7-9 and TRBJ1-5; 10 bases are shared with TRBD1. The V gene's germline CDR1 is SEHNR and CDR2 FQNEAQ (reference sequence). V lost 2 bases to trimming and J lost 9 bases; unmatched junction nucleotides: 16. The CDR3 spans 18 residues. The CDR3 sequence is CASSLFTPGTGDPVPQHF. The CDR3 DNA follows: TGTGCCAGCAGCTTATTTACTCCCGGGACAGGGGACCCTGTGCCCCAGCATTTT.

The gene calls are TRBV18 and TRBJ2-5; 13 bases agree with TRBD2. This CDR3 is 17 amino acids long. Trimming took 3 bases from V and 4 from J; bases not matched to a gene: 8. Looked up from germline, CDR1 is KGHSH and CDR2 is LQKENI. Written as DNA, the CDR3 is TGTGCCAGCTCACCTTTCGATACTAGCGGGAGGGGAGAGACCCAGTACTTC. This codes for CASSPFDTSGRGETQYF.

The chain links TRBV5-1 to TRBJ2-5; D gene ambiguous. Germline V gene data show CDR1 as SGHRS and CDR2 as YFSETQ. This CDR3 spans 14 amino acids. V lost 2 bases and J 1 base, leaving 9 bases between the germline ends. The DNA for the CDR3 is TGCGCCAGCAGCTTTGGGCACCCCCAAGAGACCCAGTACTTC. Amino acids: CASSFGHPQETQYF.

The J gene is TRBJ2-2, the V gene TRBV10-3; possible D gene TRBD1, 6 bases. The V gene lost 7 bases and the J gene lost 7 bases, with 16 bases spanning the gap. Germline CDR1 and CDR2: ENHRY and SYGVKD. The CDR3 is 14 residues long. For the CDR3, the DNA is TGTGCCATCACCCCTGGGGGCCGGAGCGGGGAGCTGTTTTTT. Translation gives CAITPGGRSGELFF.

The genes are TRBV7-2 and TRBJ2-7; D ambiguous. Trimming removed 2 bases from V and 1 base from J, with 12 bases in between. This CDR3 contains 15 residues. The germline V gene encodes CDR1 SGHTA and CDR2 FQGNSA. This chain's CDR3 is CASSLTGRQSYEQYF. DNA of the CDR3: TGTGCCAGCAGCTTAACCGGACGGCAATCCTACGAGCAGTACTTC.

This clone was detected only a few times. The CDR3 region has the DNA TGTGCCAGCAGCTTGGGACAGGGGTCCTACAATGAGCAGTTCTTC. Protein product: CASSLGQGSYNEQFF. The chain has TRBV5-4 and TRBJ2-1; 8 nucleotides match TRBD1. This CDR3 has 15 residues. The trim removed 0 bases at V and 1 base at J, leaving 0 bases unmatched. The germline gives CDR1 SGHNT, CDR2 YYREEE (reference sequence).

This clone was observed a few times. The V call is TRBV24-1, the J call TRBJ1-2, with D uncertain. CDR3 length: 13 residues. V lost 7 bases, J lost 8 bases, and 16 bases lay in between. Germline CDR1 reads KGHDR; CDR2 reads SFDVKD. The CDR3 DNA reads TGTGCCACCAGCTACAGTGGGGTAGGGGGCTACACCTTC. This encodes CATSYSGVGGYTF.

This clone was detected only once. The chain is built from TRBV12-3 or TRBV12-4 and TRBJ2-1, with 9 bases fitting TRBD1. Germline trimming cut 3 bases from V and 6 bases from J; bases unmatched to any gene: 0. CDR3 length: 13 amino acids. CDR3 DNA: TGTGCCAGCAGTTTGGACAGGGGCAATGAGCAGTTCTTC. Its translation: CASSLDRGNEQFF.

There are a few counts of this clone. The rearrangement joins TRBV7-9 to TRBJ1-2; TRBD1 might be the D (6 bases). Germline V gives CDR1 SEHNR, CDR2 FQNEAQ (reference sequence). The V end lost 4 bases, the J end lost 8 bases, and 14 bases lay between the germline ends. The CDR3 runs 13 residues. The CDR3 reads CASSSQGQEGYTF. CDR3 sequence (DNA): TGTGCCAGCAGCTCCCAGGGGCAGGAAGGCTACACCTTC.

V gene TRBV5-1 combines with J gene TRBJ2-1; D may be TRBD1 or TRBD2 (5 bases each). Trimming took off 4 bases at V and 4 bases at J, with 15 bases between the two ends. This CDR3 region has 15 residues. Germline-derived CDR1 and CDR2 are SGHRS and YFSETQ. The CDR3 DNA follows: TGCGCCAGCAGCCGGGGTGGGACCTCGTACAATGAGCAGTTCTTC. This sequence encodes CASSRGGTSYNEQFF.

This clone was found a few times. This chain connects TRBV21-1 to TRBJ1-2. TRBV21-1 is a documented pseudogene. The CDR3 sequence is 11 residues long. The CDR3 nucleotides read TGTGCCAGCAAGGATCTTTATGGCTACACCTTC. Translated, it gives CASKDLYGYTF.

A single count supports this clone. J is TRBJ2-2 and V is TRBV11-2; tentative D call: TRBD2 (6 bases). The CDR3 contains 15 residues. The V end was cut by 3 bases, the J end by 2 bases, with 10 bases between. Germline CDR1 reads SGHAT; CDR2 reads FQNNGV. CDR3 in amino acids: CASSLGLLNTGELFF. CDR3 sequence (DNA): TGTGCCAGCAGCTTGGGACTGTTAAACACCGGGGAGCTGTTTTTT.

The chain has TRBV3-1 (or the pseudogene TRBV3-2) and TRBJ1-5; the match to TRBD1 covers 7 bases. This CDR3 spans 15 amino acids. CDR1 and CDR2 from the germline V gene are LGHDT and YNNKEL (reference sequence). V lost 0 bases, J lost 3 bases, and 2 bases stayed unmatched. The CDR3 DNA follows: TGTGCCAGCAGCCAAGAAGGGGGCCCCAATCAGCCCCAGCATTTT. Translated: CASSQEGGPNQPQHF.

V and J are TRBV6-5 and TRBJ1-1, with 7 bases lining up with TRBD1. CDR1 and CDR2 (germline): MNHEY, SVGAGI. CDR3 length: 11 amino acids. V was clipped by 6 bases and J by 10 bases; unmatched bases: 5. CDR3 bases: TGTGCCAGCAGACGACAGGGCAGAGCTTTCTTT. This encodes CASRRQGRAFF.

This chain links TRBV18 with TRBJ1-1; no firm D call. Looked up from germline, CDR1 is KGHSH and CDR2 is LQKENI. The CDR3 covers 14 residues. V was shortened by 1 base and J by 1 base, with 7 bases between the two germline ends. The CDR3 here is CASSPRRGNTEAFF. The CDR3 coding sequence is TGTGCCAGCTCACCACGAAGAGGGAACACTGAAGCTTTCTTT.

This rearrangement joins TRBV7-2 to TRBJ2-5; 9 bases fit TRBD2. The CDR3 contains 16 residues. Germline V gene sequence: CDR1 SGHTA, CDR2 FQGNSA. V gave up 2 bases and J gave up 5 bases; unmatched junction bases: 9. Written as DNA, the CDR3 is TGTGCCAGCAGCTTACTGGCGGGGGGGCCCCACGAGACCCAGTACTTC. This translates into CASSLLAGGPHETQYF.

The chain employs TRBV19 and TRBJ1-5, with 7 bases that match TRBD1. J lost 4 bases, V lost 4 bases, and 4 bases had no gene match. The CDR3 loop spans 14 amino acids. The V gene's germline CDR1 is LNHDA and CDR2 SQIVND (reference sequence). CDR3 in amino acids: CASSRTGLNQPQHF. In DNA form, the CDR3 reads TGTGCCAGTAGTAGGACAGGCCTTAATCAGCCCCAGCATTTT.

The chain employs TRBV9 and TRBJ1-1, with 7 nucleotides matching TRBD1. The CDR3 extends over 17 amino acids. Germline lookup yields CDR1 SGDLS and CDR2 YYNGEE. After removal of 0 bases from V and 0 bases from J, the junction contained 8 bases not matched to a gene. The CDR3 region is CASSVAGTEAMNTEAFF. Here the CDR3 DNA reads TGTGCCAGCAGCGTAGCGGGGACAGAGGCAATGAACACTGAAGCTTTCTTT.

J is TRBJ1-4 and V is TRBV5-1; perhaps TRBD1 as D (6 bases). Germline CDR1 and CDR2: SGHRS and YFSETQ. V was clipped by 3 bases and J by 3 bases, with 9 bases between them. The CDR3 runs to 14 residues. The CDR3 loop is CASSSDRSNEKLFF. CDR3 in DNA: TGCGCCAGCAGCTCGGACAGATCTAATGAAAAACTGTTTTTT.

This clone is medium-sized in the sample. The V gene is TRBV5-4, the J gene TRBJ1-2; D possibly corresponds to TRBD1 (5 bases). The CDR3 is 17 amino acids. V lost 0 bases and J 1 base, leaving 16 bases between the germline ends. Germline V lookup: CDR1 SGHNT, CDR2 YYREEE (reference sequence). Written as DNA, the CDR3 is TGTGCCAGCAGCTTGGGAGGGGCAATTTCCATTAACTATGGCTACACCTTC. It encodes CASSLGGAISINYGYTF.

The chain couples TRBV10-3 to TRBJ2-1; TRBD1 agrees at 9 bases. This CDR3 has 16 residues. Germline V gene lookup returns CDR1 ENHRY and CDR2 SYGVKD. V lost 10 bases and J lost 8; bases outside the gene matches: 18. The CDR3 protein is CATGASTPGQGYEQFF. The CDR3 coding sequence is TGTGCCACCGGAGCTTCTACACCGGGACAGGGATATGAGCAGTTCTTC.